The clone carrying this T cell receptor (beta chain) occurred a few times. Its antigen is undetermined. This entry belongs to a study of cytomegalovirus exposure and HLA in healthy donors. Broader study findings: Previous analysis showed most TCR beta V segments were productive about 87% or about 30% of the time. The study designated roughly 160 TCR beta chains cytomegalovirus-associated. Being indistinguishable, some V segments were excluded, TRBV6-2 and TRBV6-3 among them.

This CDR3 contains 14 residues. Germline loops: CDR1 SGHNT, CDR2 YYREEE (reference sequence). Losses at the gene ends were 4 bases for V and 8 bases for J; bases not matched to a gene: 11. PCR primers comprised 60 Vbeta and 13 Jbeta primers. Authors' processing steps: About 83 million unique TCR beta chains, 10 million to 14 million shared, were counted in a later analysis. Clones were read by immunoSEQ multiplex PCR, and TCRdb kept only the in-frame ones, dropping some. V, J and clone size reflect that table, while D and trimming were determined from the DNA. The sample lists 150,000 to 200,000 clones; 65% to 80% were seen once.

The specimen sequenced was PBMCs. This receptor was taken from a middle-aged woman in good health and CMV-seronegative. The chain has TRBV5-4 and TRBJ1-1; 7 bases map to TRBD1. For the CDR3, the DNA is TGTGCCAGCAGCCTCGAAGGGGGACAGCGGGAAGCTTTCTTT. Its protein product is CASSLEGGQREAFF.